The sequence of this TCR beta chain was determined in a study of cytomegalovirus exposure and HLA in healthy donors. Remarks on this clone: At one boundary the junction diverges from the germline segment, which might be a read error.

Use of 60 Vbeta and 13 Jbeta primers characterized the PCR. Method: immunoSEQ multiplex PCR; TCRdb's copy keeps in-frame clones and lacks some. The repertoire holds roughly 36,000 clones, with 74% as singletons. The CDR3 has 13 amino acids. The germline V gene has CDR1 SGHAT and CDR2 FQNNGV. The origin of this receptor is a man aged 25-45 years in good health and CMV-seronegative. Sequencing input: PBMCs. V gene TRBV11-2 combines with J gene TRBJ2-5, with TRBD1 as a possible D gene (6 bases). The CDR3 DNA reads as TGTGCCAGCAGCTTAGAGGCGATGGCAGGGGCGAACTTC. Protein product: CASSLEAMAGANF. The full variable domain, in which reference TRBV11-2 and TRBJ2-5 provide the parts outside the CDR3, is EAGVAQSPRYKIIEKRQSVAFWCNPISGHATLYWYQQILGQGPKLLIQFQNNGVVDDSQLPKDRFSAERLKGVDSTLKIQPAKLEDSAVYLCASSLEAMAGANFGPGTRLLVL.